The source of this TCR beta chain is a study of CD8 T cells in Susac syndrome. General study points: Total CD8+ repertoires held more than 15 Susac-specific public clones, while CD8+ TEMRA repertoires held roughly five.

RNA was extracted with the RNeasy kit, and a quantity of roughly 0.45 to 1 ug was reverse transcribed using random hexamers. TCRdb processed the immunoSEQ multiplex PCR reads anew with MiXCR; each CDR3 protein has one entry. The table has under 200,000 distinct CDR3 sequences, approximately 95% seen once. The CDR3 is 11 residues long. The V end was cut by 5 bases, the J end by 4 bases, with 5 bases between. The germline gives CDR1 MNHEY, CDR2 SVGAGI. A note on this clonotype: What it recognizes is unknown.

The rearrangement links TRBV6-5 to TRBJ1-2; no clear D gene. Sequences were obtained from CD8+ T cells from PBMCs. The sequence derives from a human donor with Susac syndrome. CDR3 region: CASSAGYGYTF. In nucleotides, the CDR3 is TGTGCCAGCAGTGCAGGCTATGGCTACACCTTC.